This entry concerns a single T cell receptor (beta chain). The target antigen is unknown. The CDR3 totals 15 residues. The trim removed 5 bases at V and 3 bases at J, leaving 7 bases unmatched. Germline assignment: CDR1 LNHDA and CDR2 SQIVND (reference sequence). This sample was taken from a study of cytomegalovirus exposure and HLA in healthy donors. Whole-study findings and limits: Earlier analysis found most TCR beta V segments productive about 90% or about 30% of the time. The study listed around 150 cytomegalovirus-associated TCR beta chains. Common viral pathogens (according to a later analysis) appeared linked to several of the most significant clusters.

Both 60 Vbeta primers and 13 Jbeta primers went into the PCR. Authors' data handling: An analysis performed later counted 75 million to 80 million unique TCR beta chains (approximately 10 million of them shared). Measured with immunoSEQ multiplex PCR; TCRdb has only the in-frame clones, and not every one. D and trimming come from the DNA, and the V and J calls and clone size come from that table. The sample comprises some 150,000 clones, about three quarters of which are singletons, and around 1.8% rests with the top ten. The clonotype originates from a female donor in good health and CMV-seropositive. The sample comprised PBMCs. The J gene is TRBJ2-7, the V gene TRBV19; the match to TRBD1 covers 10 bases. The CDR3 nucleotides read TGTGCCAGTAGTTCCCCTGGGACAGGGGTCTACGAGCAGTACTTC. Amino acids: CASSSPGTGVYEQYF. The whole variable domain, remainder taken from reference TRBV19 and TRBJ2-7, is DGGITQSPKYLFRKEGQNVTLSCEQNLNHDAMYWYRQDPGQGLRLIYYSQIVNDFQKGDIAEGYSVSREKKESFPLTVTSAQKNPTAFYLCASSSPGTGVYEQYFGPGTRLTVT.